Here is one T cell receptor (beta chain) with its context. The antigen it recognizes is unknown. A commercial ELISA kit detecting HCMV-specific IgG in serum was used to determine HCMV serostatus. Peripheral blood mononuclear cells were isolated from blood by Ficoll density gradient centrifugation. The CDR3, cysteine through phenylalanine, is 13 amino acids long. No coding sequence is recorded. CDR1 and CDR2, looked up from the germline V gene, are SGHTA and FQGNSA. This sample was taken from a study of T cells expressing NK-cell markers (dated by TCRdb to the early 2020s). Study-wide context: TCR beta-chain repertoires were profiled in sorted CD3+CD56+NKG2C+, CD3+CD56+NKG2C- and CD3+CD56-NKG2C+ T-cell subsets from fewer than 10 donors. Among the eight sequenced donors, seven were HCMV-seropositive and one was HCMV-seronegative. The study sequenced eight donors, all healthy volunteers chosen at random: three men and five women. The libraries were sequenced on Illumina HiSeq 2000/2500, MiSeq or NextSeq, producing 2 x 150 bp reads.

Results and caveats for the whole study, not just this receptor: Whether the expanded NKG2C-expressing T cell clones were specific for HCMV antigens was left unclear. Those dominant clonotypes were again the most abundant among CD3+CD56-NKG2C+ cells in a handful of donors, at about 25-60.1%. In a handful of donors, the dominant CD3+CD56+NKG2C+ clonotypes were among the top 10 CD8+ clonotypes and accounted for roughly 1.0-7.5% of CD8+ T cells.

Sequencing took place on an Illumina HiSeq 2000. TCR beta cDNA libraries were prepared using 5'RACE template switching, which introduced a universal primer site and unique molecular identifiers. Synthesis of cDNA was primed from the TCR beta constant segment and was followed by two consecutive PCR amplification steps. The source study handled its data this way. Reads were demultiplexed and grouped by UMI with MIGEC, and clonotypes were assembled and quantified with MiTCR. To exclude erroneous sequences, only TCR cDNA sequences supported by at least two reads were retained. The tcR package was used for downstream repertoire analysis, and clonotypes were matched across fractions by CDR3 nucleotide sequence plus V segment. VDJmatch was used to annotate antigen specificity against VDJdb, with one amino acid substitution in CDR3 permitted. The reads were reprocessed in TCRdb, with one entry per CDR3 protein sequence and no accompanying DNA. The V and J calls come from TCRdb's annotation, not from the publication. This sample's table has entries for some 340,000 distinct CDR3 sequences. 5% to 5.5% of the sample belongs to the ten largest clones.

Sequencing input: blood T cells: a sorted CD56 or NKG2C T cell subset, CD4+ or CD8+ T cells, or bulk PBMC T cells (not recorded which). This sequence was found in a man aged 18-69 years in good health. The sequence is built from TRBV7-2 and TRBJ2-5. This receptor carries the CDR3 CASSPTTWETQYF.